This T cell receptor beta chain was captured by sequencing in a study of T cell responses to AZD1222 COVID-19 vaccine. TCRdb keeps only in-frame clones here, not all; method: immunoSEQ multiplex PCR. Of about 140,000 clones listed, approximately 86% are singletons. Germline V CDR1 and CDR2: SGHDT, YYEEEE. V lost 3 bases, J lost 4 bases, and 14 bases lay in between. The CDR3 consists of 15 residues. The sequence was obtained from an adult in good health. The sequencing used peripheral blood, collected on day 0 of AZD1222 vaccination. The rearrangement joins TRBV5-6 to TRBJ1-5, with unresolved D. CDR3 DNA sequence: TGTGCCAGCAGCTCCGGGGTAACTGGGAATCAGCCCCAGCATTTT. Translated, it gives CASSSGVTGNQPQHF.